This TCR beta chain was profiled in a study of shared clonotypes between healthy human individuals. Study-wide background: Donors had three CD4 naive, three CD4 memory, two CD8 naive and one CD8 memory plate apiece. Study observations and caveats: The sole specimen, blood, was sampled, and tissue repertoires likely differ. Deeper or shallower sequencing was expected to change how clonotypes are shared among donors.

As concerns this clone: Its matching antigen is unknown.

Assay runs were performed at deep level. Assay: immunoSEQ multiplex PCR; the TCRdb copy retains only in-frame clones and omits some. The data show about 2.4 million clones, roughly 93% seen once. The sample comprised naive CD4+ T cells from PBMCs. Specified subset: CD45RA+ positively selected. The source is a man aged 18 to 29 in good health. Some clones in this sample may be carry-over from other donors' samples.

The CDR3 region has the DNA TGTGCCAGCAGTTACTCCCTTGGGGCCTCTGGAAACACCATATATTTT. Protein product: CASSYSLGASGNTIYF. This chain uses TRBV6-5 with TRBJ1-3, with TRBD1 as a possible D gene (5 bases). CDR1 is MNHEY and CDR2 is SVGAGI in the germline V gene. The V end lost 0 bases, the J end lost 0 bases, and 9 bases lay between the germline ends. The CDR3 length is 16 residues.